The 23 T cell receptor beta chains below all came from one sample that was sequenced in a study of T cells after yellow fever vaccination. Each CDR3 protein gets one entry after TCRdb re-called the 5' RACE reads with MiXCR. Of 300,000 to 350,000 distinct CDR3 sequences listed, roughly 4.3% are singletons. Sequencing was performed on PBMCs, taken 15 days after the yellow fever booster vaccination. The receptor source for this set is a man younger than 35 who received the YFV17D yellow fever vaccine.

In its sample, this clonotype was seen a few times. The V gene is TRBV27, the J gene TRBJ1-2; D gene ambiguous. Germline loops: CDR1 MNHEY, CDR2 SMNVEV (reference sequence). Between the trimmed V and J ends, which lost 8 bases and 4 bases, there was a span of 5 bases. The CDR3 is 10 amino acids. CDR3 region: CASWFYGYTF. CDR3 nucleotides: TGTGCCAGCTGGTTCTATGGCTACACCTTC.

The gene calls are TRBV5-1 and TRBJ2-3; 10 positions match TRBD1. CDR1 is SGHRS and CDR2 is YFSETQ in the germline V gene. The CDR3 runs to 16 residues. The ends lost 2 bases at V and 2 bases at J; junction bases unmatched: 5. Here the CDR3 reads CASSFSGTGVTDTQYF. CDR3 coding DNA: TGCGCCAGCAGCTTCTCGGGGACAGGGGTCACAGATACGCAGTATTTT.

V is TRBV20-1 and J is TRBJ2-7, with D perhaps TRBD2 (7 bases). CDR3 length: 16 amino acids. The V gene lost 4 bases and the J gene lost 3 bases, with 22 bases spanning the gap. The germline gives CDR1 DFQATT, CDR2 SNEGSKA (reference sequence). The CDR3 sequence: CSANRPAGGLLYEQYF. In nucleotides, the CDR3 is TGCAGTGCTAACCGACCAGCCGGGGGGCTACTCTACGAGCAGTACTTC.

Remarks on this clonotype: This may be a read error, as it is one base from a much larger clone. This chain uses TRBV7-8 with TRBJ2-5; TRBD2 matches at 8 bases. CDR1 and CDR2 (germline): SGHVS, FQNEAQ. V lost 5 bases and J lost 5; bases outside the gene matches: 4. The CDR3 length is 13 residues. This CDR3 is CASSPGLVETQYF. The CDR3 nucleotides read TGTGCCAGCAGCCCGGGACTAGTGGAGACCCAGTACTTC. Supplemented by reference TRBV7-8 and TRBJ2-5, the full variable domain reads GAGVSQSPRYKVAKRGQDVALRCDPISGHVSLFWYQQALGQGPEFLTYFQNEAQLDKSGLPSDRFFAERPEGSVSTLKIQRTQQEDSAVYLCASSPGLVETQYFGPGTRLLVL.

This clonotype was recorded many times. At one boundary the junction diverges from the germline segment, which might be a read error. This chain joins TRBV28 and TRBJ2-6; either TRBD1 or TRBD2 may supply D (5 bases each). Germline loops: CDR1 MDHEN, CDR2 SYDVKM. There are 16 residues in the CDR3. As DNA, the CDR3 is TGTGCCAGCAGTTTAGGGGGTCCAGGACGGTCCTCTGGTAGGGCTTTC. Amino acid sequence: CASSLGGPGRSSGRAF.

This clonotype was counted between two and nine times. V usage is TRBV12-3 or TRBV12-4 and J usage is TRBJ2-2, with TRBD2 identical over 8 bases. V was clipped by 6 bases and J by 5 bases; unmatched bases: 8. This CDR3 comprises 15 residues. The CDR3 DNA is TGTGCCAGCAGCCAAACCCCGGGAGGGACCGGGGAGCTGTTTTTT. Its protein product is CASSQTPGGTGELFF.

This clonotype came up a few times. This chain joins TRBV6-2 or TRBV6-3 and TRBJ1-6; 8 positions match TRBD1. Germline CDR1 and CDR2: MNHEY and SVGEGT. This CDR3 has 14 amino acids. J was trimmed by 7 bases and V by 6 bases; bases with no gene match: 5. CDR3 nucleotides: TGTGCCAGCAGAGGACAGGGCTGGAATTCACCCCTCCACTTT. The encoded protein is CASRGQGWNSPLHF.

This clonotype occurred many times. The chain uses TRBV20-1 and TRBJ2-2; TRBD2 matches 8 bases. J was trimmed by 3 bases and V by 6 bases; bases with no gene match: 9. This CDR3 comprises 15 residues. Germline lookup yields CDR1 DFQATT and CDR2 SNEGSKA (reference sequence). This chain's CDR3 is CSAQRLAQYTGELFF. CDR3 sequence (DNA): TGCAGTGCGCAAAGACTAGCGCAGTACACCGGGGAGCTGTTTTTT.

This clonotype was detected only a few times. CDR3 amino acids: CASSADRLTSGGPDTQYF. DNA for the CDR3: TGTGCCAGCAGCGCCGATCGACTGACTAGCGGGGGGCCTGATACGCAGTATTTT. The V and J genes are TRBV9 and TRBJ2-3; 13 bases are shared with TRBD2. Germline CDR1 reads SGDLS; CDR2 reads YYNGEE. This CDR3 spans 18 amino acids. V was clipped by 3 bases and J by 6 bases; unmatched bases: 13. Using reference TRBV9 and TRBJ2-3 for the parts outside the CDR3, the full variable domain is DSGVTQTPKHLITATGQRVTLRCSPRSGDLSVYWYQQSLDQGLQFLIQYYNGEERAKGNILERFSAQQFPDLHSELNLSSLELGDSALYFCASSADRLTSGGPDTQYFGPGTRLTVL.

This clonotype was picked up many times. The chain recombines TRBV4-3 with TRBJ2-1, with D possibly TRBD2 on 5 matching bases. Trimming pared 1 base from V and 7 bases from J, leaving 14 bases between. The CDR3 loop spans 15 amino acids. The germline gives CDR1 LGHNA, CDR2 YSLEER. The CDR3 nucleotides are TGCGCCAGCAGCCAAGTAGGGCTAGCCGTGAATGAGCAGTTCTTC. Amino acid sequence: CASSQVGLAVNEQFF.

The J gene is TRBJ1-6, the V gene TRBV12-3 or TRBV12-4; the D is unclear. Trimming pared 6 bases from V and 5 bases from J, leaving 8 bases between. The CDR3 spans 13 residues. The CDR3 sequence is CASRTIHNSPLHF. The CDR3 bases are TGTGCCAGCAGGACAATCCATAATTCACCCCTCCACTTT.

This clonotype was recorded a few times. J is TRBJ2-1 and V is TRBV5-1, with 10 nucleotides matching TRBD1. V was pared by 3 bases and J by 7 bases, with 10 bases of the junction left unmatched. Germline lookup yields CDR1 SGHRS and CDR2 YFSETQ. CDR3 length: 16 amino acids. The CDR3 bases are TGCGCCAGCAGCTGGGCCGGGACAGGGGTAGCGAATGAGCAGTTCTTC. Protein product: CASSWAGTGVANEQFF.

This clonotype was found many times. The V gene is TRBV7-2, the J gene TRBJ1-3, with a weak D call TRBD1 (5 bases). The CDR3 covers 14 residues. Between the trimmed V and J ends, which lost 5 bases and 0 bases, there was a span of 8 bases. The germline V gene encodes CDR1 SGHTA and CDR2 FQGNSA. CDR3 sequence reads: CASSERGSGNTIYF. The CDR3 DNA reads as TGTGCCAGCAGCGAAAGGGGCTCTGGAAACACCATATATTTT.

This clonotype occurred many times. This rearrangement joins TRBV20-1 to TRBJ1-4; no firm D call. The germline gives CDR1 DFQATT, CDR2 SNEGSKA (reference sequence). CDR3 length: 12 residues. The CDR3 spells CRRVPQPEKLFF. Written as DNA, the CDR3 is TGCCGTCGGGTTCCGCAGCCTGAAAAACTGTTTTTT.

The CDR3 here is CSVSGAISNYGYTF. Written as DNA, the CDR3 is TGCAGCGTTTCGGGGGCGATCTCTAACTATGGCTACACCTTC. This chain uses TRBV29-1 with TRBJ1-2; D is perhaps TRBD1 (6 bases). Trimming removed 5 bases from V and 0 bases from J, with 13 bases in between. The CDR3 extends over 14 amino acids. Germline V CDR1 and CDR2: SQVTM, ANQGSEA.

This clonotype was recorded many times. V gene TRBV29-1 combines with J gene TRBJ2-3; TRBD2 is a possible D gene (6 bases). The CDR3 sequence is 14 residues long. Trimming left V 3 bases short and J 4 bases short, with 14 bases between. The germline gives CDR1 SQVTM, CDR2 ANQGSEA. The CDR3 DNA reads TGCAGCGTTGAGTGGGGGGTTGTCGCAGATACGCAGTATTTT. Protein product: CSVEWGVVADTQYF.

This clonotype was recorded at least ten times. Germline is not matched at one junction end, which may reflect a read error. The chain carries TRBV25-1 and TRBJ1-5; 10 bases fit TRBD1. CDR1 MGHDK and CDR2 SYGVNS come from the germline V gene. The length of the CDR3 is 16 residues. CDR3 DNA sequence: TGTGCCAGCAGTGAAAGGAGGACAGGGGGGAGTCAGCCCCAGCACTTT. This sequence encodes CASSERRTGGSQPQHF.

This clonotype was observed a handful of times. V is TRBV5-1 and J is TRBJ1-4; a possible D gene is TRBD1 (5 bases). Germline V gene data show CDR1 as SGHRS and CDR2 as YFSETQ. The CDR3 is made up of 14 amino acids. The germline V and J ends were trimmed by 4 bases and 12 bases, with 19 bases remaining between them. CDR3 coding DNA: TGCGCCAGCAGCCCCGGGGGGAGCCGAGTAGAACTGTTTTTT. As protein: CASSPGGSRVELFF.

This clonotype has at least ten counts. V is TRBV20-1 and J is TRBJ2-3; D may be TRBD2 (6 bases). The germline CDR1 and CDR2 sequences are DFQATT and SNEGSKA (reference sequence). The CDR3 has 16 amino acids. Between the trimmed V and J ends, which lost 0 bases and 2 bases, there was a span of 15 bases. As DNA, the CDR3 is TGCAGTGCTAGAGATATCGCGCGGGGAAACACAGATACGCAGTATTTT. This sequence encodes CSARDIARGNTDTQYF.

The CDR3 spells CASSLLGTGEKLFF. In nucleotides, the CDR3 is TGTGCCAGCAGCTTATTAGGGACGGGGGAAAAACTGTTTTTT. The chain links TRBV7-9 to TRBJ1-4, with a tentative D call TRBD1 (5 bases). The germline V gene encodes CDR1 SEHNR and CDR2 FQNEAQ (reference sequence). This CDR3 contains 14 residues. V was shortened by 2 bases and J by 8 bases, with 12 bases between the two germline ends.

The chain employs TRBV6-2 or TRBV6-3 and TRBJ2-2; no firm D call. The CDR3 extends over 13 amino acids. Germline CDR1 is MNHEY and CDR2 is SVGEGT. V was clipped by 5 bases and J by 5 bases, with 9 bases between them. The CDR3 region has the DNA TGTGCCAGCAGTCGAGCGAGAACCGGGGAGCTGTTTTTT. Translating it yields CASSRARTGELFF.

The J gene is TRBJ1-6, the V gene TRBV12-3 or TRBV12-4, with 8 bases matching TRBD1. The CDR3 length is 15 residues. The V and J ends lost 2 bases and 9 bases, in that order; junction bases with no gene match: 6. The CDR3 region is CASSLQGAGSSPLHF. CDR3 DNA sequence: TGTGCCAGCAGTTTACAGGGGGCAGGGTCTTCACCCCTCCACTTT.

This clonotype was detected ten times or more. The rearrangement links TRBV28 to TRBJ2-5, with 7 nucleotides matching TRBD1. CDR1 and CDR2 (germline): MDHEN, SYDVKM. The CDR3 contains 14 residues. The ends lost 5 bases at V and 4 bases at J; junction bases unmatched: 7. The CDR3 DNA is TGTGCCAGCAGTCGTACAGGGGCAATAGAGACCCAGTACTTC. Translation gives CASSRTGAIETQYF. Complete variable domain (other parts from reference TRBV28 and TRBJ2-5): DVKVTQSSRYLVKRTGEKVFLECVQDMDHENMFWYRQDPGLGLRLIYFSYDVKMKEKGDIPEGYSVSREKKERFSLILESASTNQTSMYLCASSRTGAIETQYFGPGTRLLVL.